What follows are 25 T cell receptor beta chains derived from one specimen sequenced in a study of T cell clonotyping in hematopoietic cell transplantation. Sequencing was performed with immunoSEQ multiplex PCR; in TCRdb, only in-frame clones are kept and a portion is missing. The sample includes roughly 30,000 clones, around 80% seen only once; the top ten take approximately 6.6%. Time point described: recipient sample about 28 days before transplant, after cytoreduction. Source: peripheral blood mononuclear cells, taken before stem cell transplant. These receptor sequences come from a woman in her 30s with chronic myeloid leukemia. Some clones in this sample may be carry-over from other donors' samples.

This chain links TRBV27 with TRBJ1-2; D unclear. This CDR3 comprises 14 residues. Trimming took off 3 bases at V and 0 bases at J, with 8 bases between the two ends. Looked up from germline, CDR1 is MNHEY and CDR2 is SMNVEV (reference sequence). CDR3 sequence (DNA): TGTGCCAGCAGTTTGGGCAGCCCTAACTATGGCTACACCTTC. Encoded protein: CASSLGSPNYGYTF.

This clone has just a few counts. V usage is TRBV6-6 and J usage is TRBJ2-7; possible D gene TRBD2, 5 bases. Per germline, CDR1 MNHNY and CDR2 SVGAGI (reference sequence). With 6 bases removed from V and 2 bases from J, the gap between germline ends came to 14 bases. The CDR3 has 14 residues. This CDR3 is CASSQAVVTYEQYF. The CDR3 coding sequence is TGTGCCAGCAGCCAAGCGGTGGTCACCTACGAGCAGTACTTC.

In its sample, this clone was seen once. The chain links TRBV4-3 to TRBJ1-4; D gene unclear. CDR3 length equals 18 residues. The V gene lost 3 bases and the J gene lost 0 bases, with 17 bases spanning the gap. The germline gives CDR1 LGHNA, CDR2 YSLEER. The CDR3 here is CASSQAAPRFATNEKLFF. The CDR3 DNA follows: TGCGCCAGCAGCCAGGCGGCCCCCCGCTTCGCAACTAATGAAAAACTGTTTTTT.

The chain joins TRBV12-1 to TRBJ1-2; TRBD1, the D gene given by the table, was not confirmed from the DNA. TRBV12-1 is a known pseudogene. The CDR3 is made up of 17 amino acids. CDR3 DNA: TGTGCCAGCAGCTTCCTTTGCTCCGGGACAGGGGGCTATGGCTACACCTTC. This gives the protein CASSFLCSGTGGYGYTF.

This clone has only a few counts. This chain links TRBV27 with TRBJ2-2; unclear D gene. This CDR3 contains 12 residues. Between the trimmed V and J ends, which lost 5 bases and 4 bases, there was a span of 5 bases. Germline V lookup: CDR1 MNHEY, CDR2 SMNVEV (reference sequence). The DNA for the CDR3 is TGTGCCAGCAGTGAGAGCACCGGGGAGCTGTTTTTT. It encodes CASSESTGELFF.

The chain couples TRBV2 to TRBJ1-2; D might be TRBD1 (5 bases). The CDR3 spans 15 residues. Trimming pared 2 bases from V and 0 bases from J, leaving 10 bases between. Germline CDR1 SNHLY, CDR2 FYNNEI. The CDR3 bases are TGTGCCAGCAGTGAATTCCGGGGCACTAACTATGGCTACACCTTC. This codes for CASSEFRGTNYGYTF. Using reference TRBV2 and TRBJ1-2 for the parts outside the CDR3, the full variable domain is EPEVTQTPSHQVTQMGQEVILRCVPISNHLYFYWYRQILGQKVEFLVSFYNNEISEKSEIFDDQFSVERPDGSNFTLKIRSTKLEDSAMYFCASSEFRGTNYGYTFGSGTRLTVV.

A single count supports this clone. The chain links TRBV6-5 to TRBJ2-3, with 10 bases lining up with TRBD1. Germline V lookup: CDR1 MNHEY, CDR2 SVGAGI. With 6 bases clipped from V and 11 bases from J, the junction kept 5 bases outside the gene matches. The CDR3 covers 12 residues. The CDR3, as DNA: TGTGCCAGCAGCCGCGGGACAGGGGTGCAGTATTTT. This gives the protein CASSRGTGVQYF.

This clone occurred once. The genes are TRBV28 and TRBJ1-2; D is undetermined. The CDR3 is 16 amino acids. Trimming shortened V by 3 bases and J by 6 bases, and 20 bases separated the two germline ends. The germline CDR1 and CDR2 sequences are MDHEN and SYDVKM. CDR3 amino acids: CASSFPSVLGLDGYTF. CDR3 DNA sequence: TGTGCCAGCAGTTTTCCCTCGGTTTTAGGGCTGGATGGCTACACCTTC.

The V and J genes are TRBV9 and TRBJ1-2, with 9 bases fitting TRBD1. The CDR3 is 15 residues long. V lost 3 bases, J lost 4 bases, and 7 bases stayed unmatched. The germline gives CDR1 SGDLS, CDR2 YYNGEE. CDR3 DNA: TGTGCCAGCAGCGAAACAGGGGGCTCGGGCTATGGCTACACCTTC. Amino acids: CASSETGGSGYGYTF.

This clone showed up just once. This chain links TRBV4-1 with TRBJ2-7; 7 bases agree with TRBD1. Germline V gene sequence: CDR1 MGHRA, CDR2 YSYEKL. The V segment lost 1 base and the J segment 6 bases; nucleotides outside the gene matches: 6. The CDR3 spans 14 residues. CDR3: CASSQGQGLAEQYV. In nucleotides, the CDR3 is TGCGCCAGCAGCCAAGGACAGGGTTTGGCCGAGCAGTACGTC.

The rearrangement links TRBV5-6 to TRBJ2-1; D remains ambiguous. The V end lost 0 bases, the J end lost 6 bases, and 1 base lay between the germline ends. Per germline, CDR1 SGHDT and CDR2 YYEEEE. The CDR3 sequence is 11 residues long. The CDR3 nucleotides read TGTGCCAGCAGCTTGGCCAATGAGCAGTTCTTC. Amino acids: CASSLANEQFF.

This chain joins TRBV28 and TRBJ1-5, with 9 bases fitting TRBD1. Germline CDR1 is MDHEN and CDR2 is SYDVKM. Germline trimming cut 6 bases from V and 3 bases from J; bases unmatched to any gene: 15. The CDR3 is 18 amino acids. This CDR3 is CASSFVRTGVNFNQPQHF. As DNA, the CDR3 is TGTGCCAGCAGCTTTGTCCGGACAGGGGTTAACTTCAATCAGCCCCAGCATTTT.

The V call is TRBV19, the J call TRBJ1-2; D not resolved. Germline CDR1 and CDR2: LNHDA and SQIVND (reference sequence). V lost 4 bases and J 1 base, leaving 10 bases between the germline ends. CDR3 size: 14 residues. This CDR3 is CASSREGINYGYTF. The CDR3 DNA reads TGTGCCAGTAGTAGGGAGGGAATTAACTATGGCTACACCTTC.

The CDR3 region is CSVASGGSTDTQYF. The CDR3, as DNA: TGCAGCGTTGCTAGCGGGGGGTCCACAGATACGCAGTATTTT. The J gene is TRBJ2-3, the V gene TRBV29-1; 11 bases agree with TRBD2. CDR3 length: 14 residues. The V and J ends lost 4 bases and 2 bases, in that order; junction bases with no gene match: 2. CDR1 and CDR2 from the germline V gene are SQVTM and ANQGSEA.

The rearrangement uses TRBV28 and TRBJ2-1; D not resolved. This CDR3 has 15 amino acids. Trimming removed 1 base from V and 5 bases from J, with 12 bases in between. Germline V CDR1 and CDR2: MDHEN, SYDVKM. The CDR3 protein is CASSLFGTANNEQFF. DNA for the CDR3: TGTGCCAGCAGTTTATTTGGTACCGCTAACAATGAGCAGTTCTTC.

The J gene is TRBJ2-2, the V gene TRBV9, with TRBD2 as a possible D gene (7 bases). Germline V gene lookup returns CDR1 SGDLS and CDR2 YYNGEE. V lost 0 bases to trimming and J lost 6 bases, with 12 bases between them. This CDR3 is built from 15 residues. CDR3 sequence reads: CASSVGGGGPGELFF. Written as DNA, the CDR3 is TGTGCCAGCAGCGTAGGAGGGGGGGGCCCCGGGGAGCTGTTTTTT.

This sequence joins TRBV14 and TRBJ1-6, with no clear D. Per germline, CDR1 SGHDN and CDR2 FVKESK. V was clipped by 0 bases and J by 8 bases, with 8 bases between them. The CDR3 has 14 residues. The CDR3 sequence: CASSQDRRYSPLHF. CDR3 sequence (DNA): TGTGCCAGCAGCCAAGATCGTCGGTATTCACCCCTCCACTTT.

This chain connects TRBV19 to TRBJ1-1, with unresolved D. This CDR3 contains 13 residues. In germline, CDR1 is LNHDA, CDR2 SQIVND (reference sequence). The ends were cut back, 10 bases at V and 1 base at J, with 13 bases in the middle. The CDR3 nucleotides are TGTGCCACCCATCGGCGACAGAACACTGAAGCTTTCTTT. This gives the protein CATHRRQNTEAFF.

This chain joins TRBV5-1 and TRBJ2-2, with a weak D call TRBD1 (5 bases). This CDR3 comprises 13 residues. Trimming left V 4 bases short and J 4 bases short, with 8 bases between. Germline CDR1 and CDR2: SGHRS and YFSETQ. The CDR3 reads CASSPQGTGELFF. The CDR3 DNA sequence: TGCGCCAGCAGCCCTCAGGGCACCGGGGAGCTGTTTTTT.

The rearrangement links TRBV2 to TRBJ1-3, with D hard to call. Deletions cut 8 bases from V and 1 base from J, with 18 bases between. Germline CDR1 reads SNHLY; CDR2 reads FYNNEI. The CDR3 is made up of 16 amino acids. CDR3 in DNA: TGTGCCAGCCAAGGTTCAAGGGTCAAGTCTGGAAACACCATATATTTT. Encoded protein: CASQGSRVKSGNTIYF.

This rearrangement joins TRBV4-1 to TRBJ2-3, with TRBD2 matching over 11 bases. With 1 base clipped from V and 4 bases from J, the junction kept 7 bases outside the gene matches. CDR3 length: 17 residues. Per germline, CDR1 MGHRA and CDR2 YSYEKL. For the CDR3, the DNA is TGCGCCAGCAGCCAAGTTCTGCTAGCGGGGGGATCAGATACGCAGTATTTT. Translated, it gives CASSQVLLAGGSDTQYF.

This sequence joins TRBV29-1 and TRBJ1-3; 8 nucleotides align to TRBD1. V shed 7 bases and J 0 bases; nucleotides not matched to a gene: 5. CDR3 size: 14 residues. Germline lookup yields CDR1 SQVTM and CDR2 ANQGSEA. CDR3 coding DNA: TGCAGCGCCTCACAGGGGGGCTCTGGAAACACCATATATTTT. Amino acids: CSASQGGSGNTIYF.

The chain is built from TRBV5-6 and TRBJ2-2; 7 nucleotides match TRBD1. Germline V CDR1 and CDR2: SGHDT, YYEEEE. CDR3 length: 15 amino acids. J lost 6 bases, V lost 5 bases, and 10 bases had no gene match. The CDR3 nucleotides are TGTGCCAGCAGAGACAGGGAAGGAGAGGCCGGGGAGCTGTTTTTT. Its protein is CASRDREGEAGELFF. The full variable domain, its missing parts supplied by reference TRBV5-6 and TRBJ2-2, is DAGVTQSPTHLIKTRGQQVTLRCSPKSGHDTVSWYQQALGQGPQFIFQYYEEEERQRGNFPDRFSGHQFPNYSSELNVNALLLGDSALYLCASRDREGEAGELFFGEGSRLTVL.

This clone was detected once. V and J are TRBV6-5 and TRBJ1-2; D might be TRBD1 (6 bases). This CDR3 has 14 residues. The V and J ends lost 5 bases and 6 bases respectively, with 16 bases between them. Germline assignment: CDR1 MNHEY and CDR2 SVGAGI. DNA for the CDR3: TGTGCCAGCAGTCCCGGGACAAACAATCATGGCTACACCTTC. Residues: CASSPGTNNHGYTF.

This chain joins TRBV19 and TRBJ1-1; 7 nucleotides line up with TRBD1. This CDR3 region has 14 residues. The trim removed 6 bases at V and 3 bases at J, leaving 7 bases unmatched. The germline gives CDR1 LNHDA, CDR2 SQIVND (reference sequence). CDR3 sequence (DNA): TGTGCCAGTAGGGTGACAGGGTGGGACACTGAAGCTTTCTTT. The encoded protein is CASRVTGWDTEAFF.